The subject of this entry is one T cell receptor (beta chain). Distinct nucleotide sequences in the sample also encode this CDR3. Profiled with immunoSEQ multiplex PCR; TCRdb holds only in-frame clones, not every one. The sample holds approximately 300,000 clones; 80% to 95% are singletons and the top ten take roughly 18%. This entry comes from a study of blood T cell repertoires in COVID-19. On the study more broadly: COVID-19 samples collected from the United States, Italy and Spain covered acute and convalescent phases.

Germline CDR1 and CDR2: MDHEN and SYDVKM. The trim removed 4 bases at V and 2 bases at J, leaving 2 bases unmatched. There are 15 residues in the CDR3. All recovered Cohort 3 donors got two negative PCRs, got clearance, or saw symptom resolution. The chain recombines TRBV28 with TRBJ1-5; 10 nucleotides line up with TRBD1. The TCR comes from a woman younger than 45 who had recovered from COVID-19. The sequenced material came from PBMCs or T cells enriched from blood (not recorded which). The DNA for the CDR3 is TGTGCCAGCAGTTCCGGACAGGGGGGCAATCAGCCCCAGCATTTT. Its translation is CASSSGQGGNQPQHF.